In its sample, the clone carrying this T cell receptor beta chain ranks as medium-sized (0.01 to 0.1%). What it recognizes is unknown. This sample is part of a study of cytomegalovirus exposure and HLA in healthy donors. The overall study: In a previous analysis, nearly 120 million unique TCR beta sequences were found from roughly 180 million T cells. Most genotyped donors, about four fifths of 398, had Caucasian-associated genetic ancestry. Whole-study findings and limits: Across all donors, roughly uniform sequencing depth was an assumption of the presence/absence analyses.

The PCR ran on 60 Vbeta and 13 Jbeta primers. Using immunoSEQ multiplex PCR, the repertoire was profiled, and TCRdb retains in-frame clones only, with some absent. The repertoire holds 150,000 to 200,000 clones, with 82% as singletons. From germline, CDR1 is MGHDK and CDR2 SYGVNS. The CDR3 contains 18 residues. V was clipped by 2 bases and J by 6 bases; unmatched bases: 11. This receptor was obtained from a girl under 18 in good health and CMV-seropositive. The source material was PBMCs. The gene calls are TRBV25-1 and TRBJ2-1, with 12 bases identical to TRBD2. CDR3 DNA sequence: TGTGCCAGCAGTGAAAGTCTAGCGGGAGGGCCGGAAAGCAATGAGCAGTTCTTC. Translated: CASSESLAGGPESNEQFF.